This T cell receptor beta chain was profiled in a study of T cells in Graves' hyperthyroidism and ophthalmopathy. Comments on this clonotype: Its antigen is as yet unknown.

Trimming cost V 5 bases and J 6 bases, with 18 bases left between them. Germline V gene lookup returns CDR1 SGHVS and CDR2 FQNEAQ. This CDR3 comprises 15 residues. General observations from the study: Blood also showed most of the thyroid clonotypes that were expanded above 0.001.

The TCR beta CDR3 regions underwent amplification using RNA transcripts as the source. Carried out on the TCR CDR3, a first-round RT-PCR used the HTBI primer set. Each CDR3 protein gets one entry after TCRdb re-called the multiplex PCR reads with MiXCR. The table has over 150,000 distinct CDR3 sequences, about a sixth seen once; the top ten hold roughly 50%. A lack of ophthalmopathy progression within 18 months defined stable Graves' hyperthyroidism. Fresh peripheral blood, about 9.6 ml, yielded the PBMCs. Sequenced sample: blood. This chain uses TRBV7-8 with TRBJ2-3; D not resolved. The TCR was taken from a woman in her fifties or sixties with Graves' hyperthyroidism. CDR3 nucleotides: TGTGCCAGCAGCCCAAGGCGACTCGGGCGCGATACGCAGTATTTT. Protein product: CASSPRRLGRDTQYF.